Following are 26 T cell receptor beta chains from one sample sequenced in a study of vaccination and CD4 T cells after COVID-19. Their antigen targets remain unknown. The Oncomine TCR Beta short-read assay was applied to DNA of cultured CD4+ T cells. TCRdb re-derived calls from the PCR reads in MiXCR, one entry per CDR3 protein. The sample lists some 11,000 distinct CDR3 sequences; around 61% were seen once. The treatment here: approximately 9-day PBMC culture with coronavirus spike peptide pools or control peptides (ViraFEST assay). Sequencing was carried out using CD4+ T cells from blood, cultured in vitro. The source is a human donor who had recovered from COVID-19.

The gene calls are TRBV6-1 and TRBJ2-7; 9 bases match TRBD1. CDR3 length: 14 amino acids. Looked up from germline, CDR1 is MNHNS and CDR2 is SASEGT. Trimming at V came to 3 bases and at J to 3 bases, leaving 3 bases not matched to a gene. CDR3 DNA: TGTGCCAGCAGTGAGGGACAGGGAGGCTACGAGCAGTACTTC. Translated, it gives CASSEGQGGYEQYF.

This clonotype was counted between two and nine times. The chain combines TRBV3-1 with TRBJ2-5; the match to TRBD1 covers 7 bases. The CDR3 is made up of 15 amino acids. Germline-derived CDR1 and CDR2 are LGHDT and YNNKEL (reference sequence). Trimming removed 4 bases from V and 0 bases from J; junction bases left unmatched: 5. Here the CDR3 reads CASSLPGTDQETQYF. CDR3 nucleotide sequence: TGTGCCAGCAGCCTCCCGGGGACAGACCAAGAGACCCAGTACTTC.

The chain carries TRBV19 and TRBJ2-5; D unclear. Trimming pared 5 bases from V and 9 bases from J, leaving 10 bases between. Germline V gene lookup returns CDR1 LNHDA and CDR2 SQIVND (reference sequence). The CDR3 is 11 amino acids. This chain's CDR3 is CASSASTAQYF. CDR3 bases: TGTGCCAGTAGTGCCTCAACGGCCCAGTACTTC.

This clonotype was observed a handful of times. The rearrangement links TRBV20-1 to TRBJ2-3; TRBD2 matches at 10 bases. The CDR3 totals 16 residues. CDR1 and CDR2 (germline): DFQATT, SNEGSKA (reference sequence). V gave up 0 bases and J gave up 4 bases; unmatched junction bases: 7. The CDR3 DNA is TGCAGTGCTAGAGACCCGGGTAGCGGGAGGTCAGATACGCAGTATTTT. This gives the protein CSARDPGSGRSDTQYF.

The chain links TRBV10-3 to TRBJ1-1; D might be TRBD1 (5 bases). The V gene lost 2 bases and the J gene lost 12 bases, with 25 bases spanning the gap. Per the germline V gene, CDR1 is ENHRY and CDR2 is SYGVKD. This CDR3 comprises 16 residues. CDR3 DNA: TGTGCCATCAGTGAGCCCCAAGGCGGGGGTCTGTGGGAGACTTTCTTT. This codes for CAISEPQGGGLWETFF.

CDR3 nucleotides: TGCAGCGTACGACAGGGCGGCACTGAAGCTTTCTTT. Residues: CSVRQGGTEAFF. This chain uses TRBV29-1 with TRBJ1-1, with TRBD1 matching over 7 bases. Germline CDR1 and CDR2: SQVTM and ANQGSEA. The ends lost 6 bases at V and 4 bases at J; junction bases unmatched: 5. This CDR3 has 12 amino acids.

This clonotype was seen a few times. The chain couples TRBV20-1 to TRBJ2-3; TRBD2 agrees at 11 bases. The CDR3 extends over 13 amino acids. The germline gives CDR1 DFQATT, CDR2 SNEGSKA (reference sequence). The J segment lost 2 bases and the V segment lost 8 bases, leaving 3 bases of the junction unmatched. The CDR3 DNA sequence: TGCAGTAAGACTAGCGGGATCACAGATACGCAGTATTTT. Translated, it gives CSKTSGITDTQYF.

The chain uses TRBV2 and TRBJ2-5; D uncertain. Germline V gene sequence: CDR1 SNHLY, CDR2 FYNNEI. The length of the CDR3 is 13 residues. V lost 5 bases and J 0 bases, leaving 7 bases between the germline ends. The CDR3 bases are TGTGCCAGCAGTTCAGCGTACCAAGAGACCCAGTACTTC. It codes for CASSSAYQETQYF. Full variable domain (missing parts from reference TRBV2 and TRBJ2-5): EPEVTQTPSHQVTQMGQEVILRCVPISNHLYFYWYRQILGQKVEFLVSFYNNEISEKSEIFDDQFSVERPDGSNFTLKIRSTKLEDSAMYFCASSSAYQETQYFGPGTRLLVL.

This clonotype was picked up a small number of times. The chain recombines TRBV12-3 or TRBV12-4 with TRBJ2-4; D not resolved. The CDR3 extends over 11 amino acids. Trimming removed 3 bases at V and 7 bases at J, with 4 bases between. The CDR3 bases are TGTGCCAGCAGTTTTGGGAACATTCAGTACTTC. It yields the protein CASSFGNIQYF.

The V call is TRBV19, the J call TRBJ2-5; 7 bases map to TRBD2. The CDR3 loop spans 13 amino acids. Losses at the gene ends were 6 bases for V and 4 bases for J; bases not matched to a gene: 5. Germline V gene lookup returns CDR1 LNHDA and CDR2 SQIVND (reference sequence). CDR3 coding DNA: TGTGCCAGTAGGGGGGGGTACCGAGAGACCCAGTACTTC. It yields the protein CASRGGYRETQYF.

This sequence joins TRBV7-8 and TRBJ2-1; 10 nucleotides match TRBD1. CDR3 length: 15 amino acids. Germline loops: CDR1 SGHVS, CDR2 FQNEAQ. The V and J ends lost 1 base and 8 bases, in that order; junction bases with no gene match: 5. DNA for the CDR3: TGTGCCAGCAGCTTAGATCGGACAGGGGGAGATGAGCAGTTCTTC. Translating it yields CASSLDRTGGDEQFF. The complete variable domain, with remaining parts taken from reference TRBV7-8 and TRBJ2-1, reads GAGVSQSPRYKVAKRGQDVALRCDPISGHVSLFWYQQALGQGPEFLTYFQNEAQLDKSGLPSDRFFAERPEGSVSTLKIQRTQQEDSAVYLCASSLDRTGGDEQFFGPGTRLTVL.

The sample holds a few counts of this clonotype. The gene calls are TRBV10-3 and TRBJ1-5; no firm D call. Germline V gives CDR1 ENHRY, CDR2 SYGVKD. Trimming stripped 7 bases from V and 4 bases from J, with 11 bases between. The CDR3 totals 13 residues. CDR3 coding DNA: TGTGCCATCACGGCCGATGGGAATCAGCCCCAGCATTTT. Translation gives CAITADGNQPQHF.

The rearrangement uses TRBV20-1 and TRBJ2-5; 11 bases are shared with TRBD2. The trim removed 5 bases at V and 3 bases at J, leaving 2 bases unmatched. The germline V gene encodes CDR1 DFQATT and CDR2 SNEGSKA (reference sequence). This CDR3 comprises 13 residues. The CDR3 nucleotides read TGCAGTGCTCCGGGACTAGCGGAAGAGACCCAGTACTTC. Amino acids: CSAPGLAEETQYF.

The chain uses TRBV6-5 and TRBJ2-1, with 9 bases lining up with TRBD1. The trim removed 4 bases at V and 7 bases at J, leaving 14 bases unmatched. Germline V lookup: CDR1 MNHEY, CDR2 SVGAGI. The CDR3 is 17 residues long. The CDR3 region has the DNA TGTGCCAGCAGTTTCCGATTAACAGGGGGCGCGCCTAATGAGCAGTTCTTC. Translating gives CASSFRLTGGAPNEQFF.

This clonotype was counted a few times. The CDR3 DNA sequence: TGTGCCAGCGTATGGGACAACGCGAACACTGAAGCTTTCTTT. This sequence encodes CASVWDNANTEAFF. The J gene is TRBJ1-1, the V gene TRBV6-2 or TRBV6-3; D may be TRBD1 (6 bases). CDR1 and CDR2 (germline): MNHEY, SVGEGT. This CDR3 region has 14 residues. V lost 8 bases, J lost 1 base, and 14 bases lay in between.

The chain carries TRBV7-9 and TRBJ1-1; no reliable D call. CDR1 is SEHNR and CDR2 is FQNEAQ in the germline V gene (reference sequence). V was shortened by 5 bases and J by 4 bases, with 14 bases between the two germline ends. This CDR3 has 14 amino acids. The CDR3 region is CASSRGFLGTEAFF. In nucleotides, the CDR3 is TGTGCCAGCAGCAGAGGGTTCCTGGGCACTGAAGCTTTCTTT.

The chain links TRBV30 to TRBJ1-1; maybe TRBD1 (6 bases). V gave up 3 bases and J gave up 5 bases, with 16 bases separating them. There are 14 residues in the CDR3. CDR1 GTSNPN and CDR2 SVGIG come from the germline V gene (reference sequence). CDR3 loop: CAWSGGHASTEAFF. The CDR3 region has the DNA TGTGCCTGGAGCGGGGGACACGCCTCGACTGAAGCTTTCTTT.

A single count supports this clonotype. V is TRBV15 and J is TRBJ2-3, with 8 nucleotides matching TRBD1. Germline assignment: CDR1 LNHNV and CDR2 YYDKDF (reference sequence). V was clipped by 0 bases and J by 0 bases; unmatched bases: 5. This CDR3 has 17 amino acids. The CDR3 here is CATSRDRYRGSTDTQYF. CDR3 coding DNA: TGTGCCACCAGCAGAGATAGATACAGGGGGAGCACAGATACGCAGTATTTT.

The rearrangement uses TRBV30 and TRBJ2-3; unclear D gene. Trimming took off 0 bases at V and 6 bases at J, with 10 bases between the two ends. Germline V lookup: CDR1 GTSNPN, CDR2 SVGIG (reference sequence). This CDR3 spans 13 amino acids. As DNA, the CDR3 is TGTGCCTGGAGTGTACAAATATCGGATACGCAGTATTTT. The encoded protein is CAWSVQISDTQYF.

This clonotype was detected only a few times. V is TRBV15 and J is TRBJ2-2; 7 bases match TRBD1. Looked up from germline, CDR1 is LNHNV and CDR2 is YYDKDF (reference sequence). CDR3 size: 15 residues. V was pared by 5 bases and J by 3 bases, with 6 bases of the junction left unmatched. The CDR3 protein is CATSSTTGYTGELFF. The DNA for the CDR3 is TGTGCCACCAGCTCAACGACAGGGTACACCGGGGAGCTGTTTTTT.

V and J are TRBV6-5 and TRBJ1-5, with D uncertain. Per the germline V gene, CDR1 is MNHEY and CDR2 is SVGAGI. This CDR3 comprises 13 residues. Trimming stripped 4 bases from V and 6 bases from J, with 10 bases between. In DNA, the CDR3 is TGTGCCAGCAGTTCCTCCCCCCGTCAGCCCCAGCATTTT. Amino acids: CASSSSPRQPQHF.

This rearrangement joins TRBV27 to TRBJ2-7, with TRBD2 matching 9 bases. The trim removed 5 bases at V and 11 bases at J, leaving 16 bases unmatched. CDR3 size: 15 residues. Germline V gene lookup returns CDR1 MNHEY and CDR2 SMNVEV (reference sequence). CDR3: CASSPRGREGGLEYF. CDR3 coding DNA: TGTGCCAGCAGTCCACGCGGGAGGGAAGGGGGCCTTGAGTACTTC.

The CDR3 DNA sequence: TGTGCCAGCAGCAAATCCCTGTCGGGCTGTGAGCAGTTCTTC. It is translated as CASSKSLSGCEQFF. This sequence joins TRBV21-1 and TRBJ2-1; the D call of TRBD1 is as the table states it, not checked on the DNA. TRBV21-1 is marked as a pseudogene. The CDR3 is made up of 14 amino acids.

This chain links TRBV19 with TRBJ1-1, with D uncertain. The CDR3 sequence is 13 residues long. Trimming removed 8 bases from V and 2 bases from J, with 12 bases in between. The V gene's germline CDR1 is LNHDA and CDR2 SQIVND (reference sequence). The CDR3 DNA is TGTGCCAGTCTCCCAAGGGCCAACACTGAAGCTTTCTTT. This codes for CASLPRANTEAFF.

This clonotype was picked up a small number of times. The rearrangement joins TRBV6-1 to TRBJ2-3; TRBD2 matches at 7 bases. J gave up 5 bases and V 5 bases, and 13 bases lay outside the gene matches. Germline CDR1 is MNHNS and CDR2 is SASEGT. This CDR3 has 16 amino acids. The CDR3 sequence: CASSRGSGNGVDTQYF. For the CDR3, the DNA is TGTGCCAGCAGTCGGGGGAGCGGGAATGGCGTAGATACGCAGTATTTT.

V usage is TRBV7-9 and J usage is TRBJ1-4, with 8 bases matching TRBD1. The ends lost 4 bases at V and 7 bases at J; junction bases unmatched: 5. There are 14 residues in the CDR3. The V gene's germline CDR1 is SEHNR and CDR2 FQNEAQ (reference sequence). The CDR3, as DNA: TGTGCCAGCAGCTCGGACAGGGATGGTGAAAAACTGTTTTTT. Protein sequence: CASSSDRDGEKLFF. The full variable domain, with the rest looked up from reference TRBV7-9 and TRBJ1-4, is DTGVSQNPRHKITKRGQNVTFRCDPISEHNRLYWYRQTLGQGPEFLTYFQNEAQLEKSRLLSDRFSAERPKGSFSTLEIQRTEQGDSAMYLCASSSDRDGEKLFFGSGTQLSVL.